These 16 T cell receptor beta chains originate from one sample sequenced in a study of long-term antiretroviral therapy in people with HIV (dated by TCRdb to 2021 to 2024). The immunoSEQ hsTCRB v3.0 assay was used at survey level resolution to sequence the TRB variable region. TCRdb provides this immuneACCESS table in a form limited to in-frame rearrangements. Some clones are lacking; in checked studies, under half of them reflect an unresolved V gene, and why the rest are absent is not known. The sample table contains about 32,000 clones; only one count was recorded for approximately 85% of them. The top ten clonotypes cover 10% to 13% of the sample. The specimen was unsorted PBMCs, collected 2.2 years after starting antiretroviral therapy. These receptors came from a man younger than 35 with HIV.

The V gene is TRBV28, the J gene TRBJ2-2; 7 bases match TRBD1. The J segment lost 2 bases and the V segment lost 4 bases, leaving 4 bases of the junction unmatched. The CDR3 covers 15 residues. CDR1 is MDHEN, CDR2 SYDVKM, per germline. The CDR3 region is CASSSTGYNTGELFF. In DNA form, the CDR3 reads TGTGCCAGCAGTTCGACAGGGTATAACACCGGGGAGCTGTTTTTT. The entire variable domain, with the rest obtained from reference TRBV28 and TRBJ2-2, is as follows: DVKVTQSSRYLVKRTGEKVFLECVQDMDHENMFWYRQDPGLGLRLIYFSYDVKMKEKGDIPEGYSVSREKKERFSLILESASTNQTSMYLCASSSTGYNTGELFFGEGSRLTVL.

With respect to this clone: One end of the junction fails to match germline, which may point to a read error. The genes are TRBV10-1 and TRBJ2-1, with TRBD1 as a possible D gene (5 bases). CDR3 length equals 18 residues. Germline assignment: CDR1 WNHNN and CDR2 SYGVQD (reference sequence). The CDR3 DNA reads as TGCGCCAGCAGGGAGTGGTATTACAGGAAGGCACGTATCGATGAGCAGTTCTTC. Encoded protein: CASREWYYRKARIDEQFF.

The chain joins TRBV10-1 to TRBJ2-3; D gene ambiguous. Germline V CDR1 and CDR2: WNHNN, SYGVQD (reference sequence). V lost 0 bases, J lost 0 bases, and 10 bases lay in between. The CDR3 has 16 amino acids. The CDR3 region is CASSESAGYSTDTQYF. Written as DNA, the CDR3 is TGCGCCAGCAGTGAGTCGGCCGGGTATAGCACAGATACGCAGTATTTT.

V is TRBV4-2 and J is TRBJ2-1; 9 nucleotides match TRBD1. The CDR3 consists of 17 residues. V lost 1 base and J lost 5; bases outside the gene matches: 9. Germline V gives CDR1 LGHNA, CDR2 YNFKEQ. The CDR3 spells CASSQVGGTGRNNEQFF. Written as DNA, the CDR3 is TGTGCCAGCAGCCAAGTCGGCGGGACAGGGCGGAACAATGAGCAGTTCTTC.

This chain links TRBV5-1 with TRBJ2-1, with 12 bases fitting TRBD2. Germline-derived CDR1 and CDR2 are SGHRS and YFSETQ. The CDR3 extends over 15 amino acids. V lost 7 bases to trimming and J lost 4 bases; unmatched junction nucleotides: 6. CDR3 sequence (DNA): TGCGCCAGCTGGATCGGGACTAGCGGGTACAATGAGCAGTTCTTC. Its translation is CASWIGTSGYNEQFF.

V is TRBV4-1 and J is TRBJ1-5; D may be TRBD1 (6 bases). Germline loops: CDR1 MGHRA, CDR2 YSYEKL. This CDR3 contains 15 residues. V was trimmed by 3 bases and J by 0 bases, leaving 9 bases between them. The CDR3 is CASSQYRDSNQPQHF. CDR3 nucleotide sequence: TGCGCCAGCAGCCAGTACAGGGATAGCAATCAGCCCCAGCATTTT.

The chain joins TRBV2 to TRBJ2-5; TRBD1 or TRBD2 may be the D gene (6 bases each). This CDR3 contains 15 residues. CDR1 is SNHLY, CDR2 FYNNEI, per germline. Trimming removed 6 bases from V and 1 base from J, with 15 bases in between. The CDR3 DNA is TGTGCCAGCAGGGGGGCAGGAGGGGGCCAAGAGACCCAGTACTTC. It specifies CASRGAGGGQETQYF.

The rearrangement uses TRBV11-3 and TRBJ2-1, with a tentative D call TRBD2 (6 bases). From germline, CDR1 is SGHNT and CDR2 YENEEA. The V and J ends lost 1 base and 4 bases respectively, with 20 bases between them. The CDR3 covers 18 residues. The CDR3 loop reads CASSLGGLGTGEYNEQFF. The CDR3 nucleotides read TGTGCCAGCAGCTTAGGGGGTTTAGGGACTGGAGAGTACAATGAGCAGTTCTTC. Based on the CDR3 plus reference TRBV11-3 and TRBJ2-1, the full variable domain is EAGVVQSPRYKIIEKKQPVAFWCNPISGHNTLYWYLQNLGQGPELLIRYENEEAVDDSQLPKDRFSAERLKGVDSTLKIQPAELGDSAVYLCASSLGGLGTGEYNEQFFGPGTRLTVL.

The chain uses TRBV6-6 and TRBJ1-5; 9 nucleotides align to TRBD1. After removal of 6 bases from V and 7 bases from J, the junction contained 7 bases not matched to a gene. Germline values: CDR1 MNHNY, CDR2 SVGAGI (reference sequence). This CDR3 comprises 14 residues. This CDR3 is CASRGTGRGQPQHF. The DNA of the CDR3 is TGTGCCAGCAGGGGGACAGGGCGTGGACAGCCCCAGCATTTT.

This clone was found a few times. This chain links TRBV5-8 with TRBJ1-5; no clear D. Germline CDR1 and CDR2: SGHTS and YDEGEE. The ends were cut back, 6 bases at V and 6 bases at J, with 13 bases in the middle. This CDR3 has 13 residues. The CDR3 coding sequence is TGTGCCAGCACCGGGTGGGGAGCTCAGCCCCAGCATTTT. Encoded protein: CASTGWGAQPQHF.

The chain has TRBV11-2 and TRBJ1-4; the D gene is possibly TRBD1 (6 bases). This CDR3 contains 19 residues. V was pared by 3 bases and J by 0 bases, with 20 bases between. Looked up from germline, CDR1 is SGHAT and CDR2 is FQNNGV. The CDR3 coding sequence is TGTGCCAGCAGCTTTGATGTTTTGCGGGGGCCCGCAACTAATGAAAAACTGTTTTTT. This encodes CASSFDVLRGPATNEKLFF.

V and J are TRBV4-3 and TRBJ2-1, with D maybe TRBD2 (6 bases). V was trimmed by 3 bases and J by 5 bases, leaving 17 bases between them. The CDR3 has 16 residues. The germline V gene encodes CDR1 LGHNA and CDR2 YSLEER. CDR3: CASSQEGRLLDNEQFF. CDR3 nucleotide sequence: TGCGCCAGCAGCCAGGAGGGGAGGCTCTTAGACAATGAGCAGTTCTTC.

This clone appeared a few times. This chain joins TRBV29-1 and TRBJ2-1; 11 bases fit TRBD2. CDR1 is SQVTM, CDR2 ANQGSEA, per germline. The J segment lost 2 bases and the V segment lost 7 bases, leaving 7 bases of the junction unmatched. CDR3 length: 15 residues. The CDR3 DNA sequence: TGCAGCGCAGAGAGACTAGCGGGGCCCTACAATGAGCAGTTCTTC. Translated, it gives CSAERLAGPYNEQFF.

In this sample, this clone turned up once. The rearrangement uses TRBV7-6 and TRBJ2-3; TRBD1 matches at 9 bases. The trim removed 5 bases at V and 0 bases at J, leaving 3 bases unmatched. Germline-derived CDR1 and CDR2 are SGHVS and FNYEAQ. The CDR3 sequence is 15 residues long. This CDR3 reads CASSADRGSTDTQYF. In DNA form, the CDR3 reads TGTGCCAGCAGCGCAGACAGGGGGAGCACAGATACGCAGTATTTT.

The rearrangement links TRBV5-3 to TRBJ1-4; D gene uncertain. TRBV5-3 is sorted into the ORF group, with uncertain function. The CDR3 loop spans 16 amino acids. Trimming left V 3 bases short and J 0 bases short, with 12 bases between. The chain's CDR3 is CARSSYYLATNEKLFF. CDR3 nucleotide sequence: TGTGCCAGAAGCTCCTATTACCTGGCAACTAATGAAAAACTGTTTTTT.

This clone was seen a single time. The chain joins TRBV7-3 to TRBJ2-1; D may be TRBD1 (6 bases). The V and J ends lost 2 bases and 8 bases respectively, with 10 bases between them. Looked up from germline, CDR1 is SGHTA and CDR2 is FQGTGA. The CDR3 has 13 residues. The CDR3 reads CASSLLGADEQFF. The CDR3, as DNA: TGTGCCAGCAGCTTACTGGGGGCCGATGAGCAGTTCTTC.